This TCR beta chain was captured in a study of cytomegalovirus exposure and HLA in healthy donors. At the level of the study: Early release data held approximately 81 million unique TCRs from HLA-typed donors. Study-wide results and limits: The productive fraction for most TCR beta V segments was about 87% or about 30% in an earlier analysis. Apart from CMV serostatus, no immune exposure information was available.

In regard to this clone: Its cognate antigen is unknown.

The primer mix had 60 Vbeta and 13 Jbeta primers. Method: immunoSEQ multiplex PCR; TCRdb's copy keeps in-frame clones and lacks some. Of 90,000 to 150,000 clones in the sample, 77% were seen once. The CDR3 spans 18 residues. CDR1 SGHNT and CDR2 YYREEE come from the germline V gene (reference sequence). The ends were cut back, 6 bases at V and 0 bases at J, with 22 bases in the middle. The J gene is TRBJ2-1, the V gene TRBV5-4, with a possible D match to TRBD1 (7 bases). The specimen sequenced was PBMCs. The TCR was taken from a man younger than 35 in good health and CMV-seropositive. The DNA for the CDR3 is TGTGCCAGCACCCCACTCGACACGGAGGGGGCCTCCTACAATGAGCAGTTCTTC. Protein product: CASTPLDTEGASYNEQFF.